These T cell receptor beta chains were read from a single sample in a study of identical twins. TCRdb processed the 5' RACE reads anew with MiXCR; each CDR3 protein has one entry. Among around 500,000 distinct CDR3 sequences listed, 13% to 15% were seen once. Another study also made use of these data, one on yellow fever vaccine responses in identical twins.

The sample comprised CD4+ T cells sorted from blood. The receptor source for this set is a woman in her late teens or twenties in good health. Both conserved end residues are part of each CDR3. The order of the fields is D gene, V gene, clone size, CDR3 protein. The D gene is left open where the match is weak. Expanded clones are given a class, and other clones once, few, many or no size at all.

TRBD2 | TRBV5-5 | few | CASSLGLAGRGPGELFF
TRBD1 | TRBV4-3 | once | CASSQGQTGAYEQYF
TRBD2 | TRBV2 | NA | CASSEASGVQTTYNEQFF
TRBD1 | TRBV6-1 | few | CASSRDRGRVEQFF
NA | TRBV20-1 | NA | CSAATRTSSYEQYF
NA | TRBV10-3 | few | CAISPTTPLEQFF
NA | TRBV3-1 | many | CASGGDYNEQFF
NA | TRBV19 | NA | CASSPFGTHVDTEAFF
TRBD2 | TRBV5-1 | few | CASSGLAGGNNEQFF
TRBD1 | TRBV12-3/TRBV12-4 | NA | CASSLVGPGGGYTF
NA | TRBV5-1 | few | CASSLGFPNEQFF
TRBD2 | TRBV10-3 | few | CAISESMAGGPGTDTQYF
NA | TRBV6-5 | few | CASSYSIRGKGSYEQYF
NA | TRBV20-1 | NA | CRASVRIQDTQYF
TRBD2 | TRBV9 | few | CASSVATSGVAGELFF
NA | TRBV7-8 | NA | CASSFGGGGYGYTF
TRBD2 | TRBV20-1 | few | CSAGEGFPYEQYF
TRBD1 | TRBV12-3/TRBV12-4 | NA | CASSGQGAITGELFF
NA | TRBV10-3 | NA | CAISPQGSAYEQYF
NA | TRBV20-1 | NA | CSGGPDIQYF
TRBD2 | TRBV5-1 | few | CASSLRLAGGADTQYF
TRBD2 | TRBV20-1 | NA | CSAPRWGGNGDEQYF
NA | TRBV25-1 | few | CASRMGGAPNTGELFF
TRBD1 | TRBV11-2 | many | CASSLGSGQGRDEQFF
NA | TRBV6-5 | NA | CASSYLGGAEGQETQYF
TRBD1 | TRBV24-1 | NA | CATSGTGGTDTQYF
NA | TRBV7-2 | few | CASSSVAAAEAFF
NA | TRBV20-1 | NA | CSASAGPYEQYF
NA | TRBV12-3/TRBV12-4 | few | CASSLKEGSPLHF
NA | TRBV6-6 | few | CASSFRSKTQYF
NA | TRBV7-9 | NA | CASSLASGHSTDTQYF
TRBD1 | TRBV2 | NA | CASSETGAGSAEAFF
NA | TRBV11-2 | NA | CASNKIQVTSYTTYNEQFF